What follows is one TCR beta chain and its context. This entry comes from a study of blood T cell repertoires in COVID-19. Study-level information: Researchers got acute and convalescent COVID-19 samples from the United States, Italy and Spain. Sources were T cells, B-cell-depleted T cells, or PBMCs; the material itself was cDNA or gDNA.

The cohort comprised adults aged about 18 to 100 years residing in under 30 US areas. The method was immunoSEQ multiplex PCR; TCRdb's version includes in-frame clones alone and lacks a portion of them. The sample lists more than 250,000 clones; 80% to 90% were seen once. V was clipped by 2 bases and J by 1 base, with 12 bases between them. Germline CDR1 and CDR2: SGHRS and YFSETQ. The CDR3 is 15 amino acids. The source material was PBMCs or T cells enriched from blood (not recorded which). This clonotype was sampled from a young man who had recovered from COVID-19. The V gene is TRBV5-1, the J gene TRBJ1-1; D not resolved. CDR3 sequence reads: CASSLTARANTEAFF. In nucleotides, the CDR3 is TGCGCCAGCAGCTTAACAGCTCGAGCGAACACTGAAGCTTTCTTT.